Listed below are T cell receptor beta chains from one sample, sequenced in a study of blood T cell repertoires in COVID-19. Here immunoSEQ multiplex PCR was the method, and the copy in TCRdb shows in-frame clones only, minus some. This sample has 200,000 to 300,000 clones, with approximately 84% found just once. Input material: peripheral blood. The receptors were sampled from a man between 45 and 60 years old with acute or convalescent COVID-19. The CDR3 runs from the conserved cysteine through the conserved F or W. Where a row states a size, it is once, few, many or the class of an expanded clone; other rows omit it.

TRBV12-3/TRBV12-4	NA	TRBJ1-2	CASSLGGNYGYTF
TRBV3-1/TRBV3-2	once	TRBJ2-5	CASSQVRSQETQYF
TRBV27	NA	TRBJ1-3	CASSVRGSGNTIYF
TRBV5-1	NA	TRBJ1-1	CASRHDRDQAFF
TRBV6-4	NA	TRBJ2-2	CASRMSGTGELFF
TRBV2	NA	TRBJ2-7	CASLGLQSSYEQYF
TRBV6-5	NA	TRBJ1-5	CASQGRSQPQHF
TRBV6-5	NA	TRBJ1-1	CASRRDRVLNTEAFF
TRBV13	NA	TRBJ2-7	CASSLTGQKYEQYF
TRBV5-8	NA	TRBJ2-7	CASTGHSSYEQYF
TRBV6-1	NA	TRBJ2-7	CASSVTSGGAGQGEQYF
TRBV19	NA	TRBJ1-4	CASSIGQGPEKLFF
TRBV28	NA	TRBJ2-1	CASYRVPKVAGVRYNEQFF
TRBV2	NA	TRBJ2-2	CASSPWNTGELFF
TRBV20-1	NA	TRBJ2-3	CSASREATKYF
TRBV5-5	NA	TRBJ1-1	CASSQDGSGTEAFF